Given below is one T cell receptor (beta chain) in context. Sequencing was performed with immunoSEQ multiplex PCR; in TCRdb, only in-frame clones are kept and a portion is missing. This sample carries about 46,000 clones, roughly 90% of them seen once, and the ten largest clones take about 3.1%. V dropped 4 bases and J dropped 4 bases, with 14 bases sitting between them. This CDR3 region has 16 residues. Germline CDR1 is SNHLY and CDR2 is FYNNEI. This record comes from a study of T cell changes during pregnancy in multiple sclerosis. The chain has TRBV2 and TRBJ1-6; a possible D gene is TRBD1 (5 bases). This sequence originates from a female donor with multiple sclerosis, enrolled in a pregnancy study. The input for sequencing was CD8+ T cells from peripheral blood mononuclear cells, taken in the second trimester of pregnancy. This CDR3 is CASSAGFGGYNSPLHF. CDR3 in DNA: TGTGCCAGCAGTGCGGGATTTGGGGGGTATAATTCACCCCTCCACTTT.